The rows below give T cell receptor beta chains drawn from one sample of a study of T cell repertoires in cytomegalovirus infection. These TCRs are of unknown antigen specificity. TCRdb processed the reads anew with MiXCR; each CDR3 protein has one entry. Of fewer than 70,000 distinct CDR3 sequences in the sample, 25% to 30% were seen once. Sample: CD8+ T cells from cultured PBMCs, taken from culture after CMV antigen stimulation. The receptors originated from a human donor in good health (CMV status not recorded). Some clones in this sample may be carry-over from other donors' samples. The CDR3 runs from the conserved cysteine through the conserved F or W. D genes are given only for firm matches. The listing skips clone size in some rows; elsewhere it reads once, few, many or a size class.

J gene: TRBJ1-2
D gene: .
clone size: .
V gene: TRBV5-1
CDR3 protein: CASSLDGGTYGYTF
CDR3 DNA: TGCGCCAGCAGCTTGGATGGAGGGACGTATGGCTACACCTTC

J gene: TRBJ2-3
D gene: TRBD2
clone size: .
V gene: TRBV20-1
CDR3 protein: CSARELAGSTDTQYF
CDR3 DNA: TGCAGTGCTAGAGAACTAGCGGGGAGCACAGATACGCAGTATTTT

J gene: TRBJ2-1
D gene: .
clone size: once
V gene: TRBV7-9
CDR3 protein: CASSLVQNNEQFF
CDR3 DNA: TGTGCCAGCAGCTTAGTACAAAACAATGAGCAGTTCTTC

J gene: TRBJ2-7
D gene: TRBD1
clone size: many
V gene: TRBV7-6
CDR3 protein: CASSPRTGAEQYF
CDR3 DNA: TGTGCCAGCAGCCCCAGGACAGGAGCCGAGCAGTACTTC

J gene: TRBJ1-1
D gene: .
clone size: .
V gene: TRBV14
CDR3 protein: CASSQDLALWKAFF
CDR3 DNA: TGTGCCAGCAGCCAAGATCTGGCCCTCTGGAAAGCTTTCTTT

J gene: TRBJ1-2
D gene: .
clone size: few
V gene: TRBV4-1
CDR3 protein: CASSQDTRGSYGYTF
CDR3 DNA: TGTGCCAGCAGCCAAGACACCAGGGGAAGCTATGGCTACACCTTC

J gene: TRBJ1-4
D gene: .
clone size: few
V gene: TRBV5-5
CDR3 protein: CASSSYSFFETNEKLFF
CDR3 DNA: TGTGCCAGCAGCTCATACAGCTTTTTTGAAACTAATGAAAAACTGTTTTTT

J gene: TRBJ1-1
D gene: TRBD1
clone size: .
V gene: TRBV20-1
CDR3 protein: CSASRQGENTEAFF
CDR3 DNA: TGCAGTGCGTCCCGACAGGGCGAGAACACTGAAGCTTTCTTT

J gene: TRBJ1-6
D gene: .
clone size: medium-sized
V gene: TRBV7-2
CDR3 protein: CASSPDTPPLHF
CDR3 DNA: TGTGCCAGCAGCCCCGACACCCCACCCCTCCACTTT

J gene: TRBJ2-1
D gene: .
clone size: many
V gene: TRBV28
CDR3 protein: CASSVTQRNYNEQFF
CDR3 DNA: TGTGCCAGCTCGGTAACTCAGCGAAACTACAATGAGCAGTTCTTC

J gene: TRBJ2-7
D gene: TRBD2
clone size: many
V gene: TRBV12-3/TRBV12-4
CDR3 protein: CASSFGGGLEQYF
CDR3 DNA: TGTGCCAGCAGTTTCGGCGGGGGGCTAGAGCAGTACTTC

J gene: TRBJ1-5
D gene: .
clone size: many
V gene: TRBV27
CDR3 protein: CASSPVGLSNQPQHF
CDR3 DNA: TGTGCCAGCAGTCCGGTGGGCCTTAGCAATCAGCCCCAGCATTTT

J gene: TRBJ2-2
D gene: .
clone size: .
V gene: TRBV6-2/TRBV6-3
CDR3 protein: CASGQVGRSNTGELFF
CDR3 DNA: TGTGCCAGCGGACAGGTCGGGAGGAGCAACACCGGGGAGCTGTTTTTT

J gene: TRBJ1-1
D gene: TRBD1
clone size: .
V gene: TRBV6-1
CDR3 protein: CASSLEGPGQMVTKAFF
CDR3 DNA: TGTGCCAGCAGTCTCGAGGGCCCGGGACAGATGGTTACTAAAGCTTTCTTT

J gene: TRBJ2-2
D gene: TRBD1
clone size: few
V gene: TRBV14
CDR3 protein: CASSHRQGTTGELFF
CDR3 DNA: TGTGCCAGCAGCCATCGACAGGGCACCACCGGGGAGCTGTTTTTT

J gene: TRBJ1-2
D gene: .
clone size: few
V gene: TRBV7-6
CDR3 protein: CASSQGPFYGYTF
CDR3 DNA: TGTGCCAGCAGCCAGGGACCTTTCTATGGCTACACCTTC

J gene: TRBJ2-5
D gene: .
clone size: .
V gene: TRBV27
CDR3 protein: CASSTDSSGSQYF
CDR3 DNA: TGTGCCAGCAGTACCGATTCCTCGGGATCCCAGTACTTC

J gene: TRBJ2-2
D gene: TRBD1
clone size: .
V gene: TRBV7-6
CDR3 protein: CASSSNRGTGELFF
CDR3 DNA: TGTGCCAGCAGCTCCAACAGGGGAACCGGGGAGCTGTTTTTT

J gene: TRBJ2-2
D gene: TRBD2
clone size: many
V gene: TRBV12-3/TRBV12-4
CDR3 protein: CASSTSGGELFF
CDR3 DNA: TGTGCCAGCAGTACTAGCGGCGGGGAGCTGTTTTTT

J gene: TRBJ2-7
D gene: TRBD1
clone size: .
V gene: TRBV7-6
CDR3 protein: CASSLSPPRDRGPYEQYF
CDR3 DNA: TGTGCCAGCAGCTTATCCCCCCCCCGCGACAGGGGGCCTTACGAGCAGTACTTC

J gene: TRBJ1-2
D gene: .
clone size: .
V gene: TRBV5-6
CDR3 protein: CASSLGPLVGHGYTF
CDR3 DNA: TGTGCCAGCAGCTTGGGACCTCTAGTAGGTCATGGCTACACCTTC

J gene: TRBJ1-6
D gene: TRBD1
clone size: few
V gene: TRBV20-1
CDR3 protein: CSARTPGTGYSPLHF
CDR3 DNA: TGCAGTGCTAGAACACCCGGGACAGGGTATTCACCCCTCCACTTT

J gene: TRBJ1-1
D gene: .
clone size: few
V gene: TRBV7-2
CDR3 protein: CASSLGDEAFF
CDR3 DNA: TGTGCCAGCAGCTTGGGGGATGAAGCTTTCTTT

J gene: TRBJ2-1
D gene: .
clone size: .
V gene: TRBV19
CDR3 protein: CASSNQESNEQFF
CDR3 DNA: TGTGCCAGTAGTAATCAGGAAAGTAATGAGCAGTTCTTC

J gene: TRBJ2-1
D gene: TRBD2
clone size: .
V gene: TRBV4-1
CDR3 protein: CASNPGLAGSYNEQFF
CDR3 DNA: TGCGCCAGCAACCCGGGACTAGCTGGCTCCTACAATGAGCAGTTCTTC

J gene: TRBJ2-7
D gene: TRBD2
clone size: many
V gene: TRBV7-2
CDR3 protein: CASSLAGTSGGLSSYEQYF
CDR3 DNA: TGTGCCAGCAGCCTCGCGGGGACTAGCGGGGGCTTGAGCTCCTACGAGCAGTACTTC

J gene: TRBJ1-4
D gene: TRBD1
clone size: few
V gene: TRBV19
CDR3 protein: CASSPRTGDEEKLFF
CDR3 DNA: TGTGCCAGTAGTCCGCGGACAGGGGATGAGGAAAAACTGTTTTTT

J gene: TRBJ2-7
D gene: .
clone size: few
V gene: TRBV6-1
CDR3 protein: CASSEASGLLYEQYF
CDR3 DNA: TGTGCCAGCAGTGAAGCCAGCGGGTTGCTCTACGAGCAGTACTTC

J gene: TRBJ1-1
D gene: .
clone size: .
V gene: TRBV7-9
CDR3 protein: CASSVGSDTEAFF
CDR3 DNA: TGTGCCAGCAGCGTGGGATCCGACACTGAAGCTTTCTTT

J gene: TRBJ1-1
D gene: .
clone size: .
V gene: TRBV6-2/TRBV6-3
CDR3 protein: CASSYSWGPNTEAFF
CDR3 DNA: TGTGCCAGCAGTTACTCATGGGGACCGAACACTGAAGCTTTCTTT

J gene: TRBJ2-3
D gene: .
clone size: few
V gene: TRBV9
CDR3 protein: CASSVEGVPTDTQYF
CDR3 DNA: TGTGCCAGCAGCGTAGAGGGGGTACCCACAGATACGCAGTATTTT

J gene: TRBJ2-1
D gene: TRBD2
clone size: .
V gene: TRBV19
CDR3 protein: CASSDGLAGLYNEQFF
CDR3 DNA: TGTGCCAGTAGTGATGGTCTAGCGGGCCTTTACAATGAGCAGTTCTTC

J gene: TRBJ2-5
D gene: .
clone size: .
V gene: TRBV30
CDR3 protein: CAWSVTGRETQYF
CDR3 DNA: TGTGCCTGGAGTGTGACAGGGAGGGAGACCCAGTACTTC

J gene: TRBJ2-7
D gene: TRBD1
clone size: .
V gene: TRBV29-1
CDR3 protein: CSVAGTAYEQYF
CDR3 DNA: TGCAGCGTTGCCGGGACAGCCTACGAGCAGTACTTC

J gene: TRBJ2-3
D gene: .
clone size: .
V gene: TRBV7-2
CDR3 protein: CASSSWGGGVTDTQYF
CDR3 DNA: TGTGCCAGCAGCTCCTGGGGTGGCGGGGTCACAGATACGCAGTATTTT